These T cell receptor beta chains were read from a single sample in a study. TCRdb processed the 5' RACE reads anew with MiXCR; each CDR3 protein has one entry. The repertoire holds 8,500 to 13,000 distinct CDR3 sequences, with approximately 17% as singletons. What was sequenced was Tregs sorted from a lymph node. These TCRs come from a female donor with breast cancer. The CDR3 runs from the conserved cysteine through the conserved F or W. Each record gives: clone size, V gene, D gene, J gene, CDR3 protein, CDR3 DNA. A D gene is named only where the DNA matches it firmly. The listing skips clone size in some rows; elsewhere it reads once, few, many or a size class.

clone_size: many; v_call: TRBV5-1; d_call: NA; j_call: TRBJ1-4; cdr3_aa: CASSLAIGGNEKLFF; cdr3_nt: TGCGCCAGCAGCTTGGCGATCGGGGGTAATGAAAAACTGTTTTTT
clone_size: NA; v_call: TRBV5-1; d_call: NA; j_call: TRBJ2-3; cdr3_aa: CASSGVGGIGITDTQYF; cdr3_nt: TGCGCCAGCAGCGGTGTCGGGGGAATCGGGATCACAGATACGCAGTATTTT
clone_size: many; v_call: TRBV18; d_call: NA; j_call: TRBJ2-6; cdr3_aa: CASSQISGANVLTF; cdr3_nt: TGTGCCAGCTCACAAATCTCTGGGGCCAACGTCCTGACTTTC
clone_size: many; v_call: TRBV5-6; d_call: NA; j_call: TRBJ2-1; cdr3_aa: CASSLVQANERFF; cdr3_nt: TGTGCCAGCAGCTTGGTCCAGGCCAATGAGCGGTTCTTC
clone_size: medium-sized; v_call: TRBV20-1; d_call: NA; j_call: TRBJ2-1; cdr3_aa: CSARTPPSYNEQFF; cdr3_nt: TGCAGTGCTCGCACTCCCCCCTCCTACAATGAGCAGTTCTTC
clone_size: many; v_call: TRBV7-9; d_call: TRBD2; j_call: TRBJ2-7; cdr3_aa: CASSQTHSGPGEQYF; cdr3_nt: TGTGCCAGCAGCCAGACCCATAGCGGGCCCGGGGAGCAGTACTTC
clone_size: medium-sized; v_call: TRBV6-2/TRBV6-3; d_call: NA; j_call: TRBJ1-5; cdr3_aa: CASTQGSQPQHF; cdr3_nt: TGTGCCAGCACCCAGGGCAGTCAGCCCCAGCATTTT
clone_size: many; v_call: TRBV12-3/TRBV12-4; d_call: TRBD2; j_call: TRBJ2-1; cdr3_aa: CASSLADRVRLLAGVDEQFF; cdr3_nt: TGTGCCAGCAGTTTAGCGGACAGGGTGCGCTTGCTAGCGGGAGTAGATGAGCAGTTCTTC
clone_size: few; v_call: TRBV28; d_call: NA; j_call: TRBJ1-1; cdr3_aa: CASSLSREALF; cdr3_nt: TGTGCCAGCAGTTTATCCAGGGAAGCTCTCTTT
clone_size: many; v_call: TRBV7-9; d_call: NA; j_call: TRBJ1-1; cdr3_aa: CASSLVQGSTEAFF; cdr3_nt: TGTGCCAGCAGCTTAGTCCAGGGGAGCACTGAAGCTTTCTTT